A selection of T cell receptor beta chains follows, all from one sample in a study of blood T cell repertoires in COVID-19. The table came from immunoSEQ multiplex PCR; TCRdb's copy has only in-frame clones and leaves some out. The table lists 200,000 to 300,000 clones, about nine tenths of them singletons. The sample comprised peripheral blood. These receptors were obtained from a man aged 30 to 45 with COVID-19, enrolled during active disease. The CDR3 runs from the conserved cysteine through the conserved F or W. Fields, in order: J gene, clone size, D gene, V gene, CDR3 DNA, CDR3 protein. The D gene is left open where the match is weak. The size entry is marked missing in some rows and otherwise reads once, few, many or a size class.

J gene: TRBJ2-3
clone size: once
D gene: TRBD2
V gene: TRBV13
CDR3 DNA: TGTGCCAGCAGCTTAGGGCGGGGGGCCCCCACAGATACGCAGTATTTT
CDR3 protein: CASSLGRGAPTDTQYF

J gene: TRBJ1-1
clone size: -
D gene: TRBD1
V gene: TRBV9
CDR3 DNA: TGTGCCAGCAGCGTAGGAGGGGGACAGGGGAGCACTGAAGCTTTCTTT
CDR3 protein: CASSVGGGQGSTEAFF

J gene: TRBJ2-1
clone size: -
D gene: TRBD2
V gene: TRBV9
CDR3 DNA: TGTGCCAGCAGCACAGAATCGGGGGGGCTGAACAAGCAGTTCTTC
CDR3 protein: CASSTESGGLNKQFF

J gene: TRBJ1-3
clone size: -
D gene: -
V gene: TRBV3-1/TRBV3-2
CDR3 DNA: TGTGCCAGCAGCCAAGTCCCACGACAGAATTGGGGAAACACCATATATTTT
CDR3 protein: CASSQVPRQNWGNTIYF

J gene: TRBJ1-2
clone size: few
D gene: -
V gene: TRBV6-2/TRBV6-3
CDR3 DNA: TGTGCCAGCAGCACTAGACGAGATTCTAACTATGGCTACACCTTC
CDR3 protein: CASSTRRDSNYGYTF

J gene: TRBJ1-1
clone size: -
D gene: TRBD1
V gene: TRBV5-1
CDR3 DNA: TGCGCCAGCAGCTTGGCCTGGGACAGGGGATTTCACACTGAAGCTTTCTTT
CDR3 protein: CASSLAWDRGFHTEAFF

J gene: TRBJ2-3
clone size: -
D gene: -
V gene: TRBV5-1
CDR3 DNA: TGCGCCAGCAGCTTAGGGGATAGCACAGATACGCAGTATTTT
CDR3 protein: CASSLGDSTDTQYF

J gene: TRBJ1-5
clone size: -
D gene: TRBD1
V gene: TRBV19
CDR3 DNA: TGTGCCAGTACCTGGACAGGGGGCAATCAGCCCCAGCATTTT
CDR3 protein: CASTWTGGNQPQHF

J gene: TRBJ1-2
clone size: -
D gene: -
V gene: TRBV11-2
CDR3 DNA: TGTGCCAGCAGCGTAGGGACACTCGGGTTTGGCGGCTACACCTTC
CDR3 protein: CASSVGTLGFGGYTF

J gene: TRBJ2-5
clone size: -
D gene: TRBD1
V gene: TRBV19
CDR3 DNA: TGTGCCAGTAGTAGCCGGGACAGGGGGCTTGGGACCCAGTACTTC
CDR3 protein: CASSSRDRGLGTQYF

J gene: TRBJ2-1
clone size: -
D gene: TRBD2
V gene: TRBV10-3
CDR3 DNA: TGTGCCATCAGAGCTAGCGGGGTGGGGTACAATGAGCAGTTCTTC
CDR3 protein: CAIRASGVGYNEQFF

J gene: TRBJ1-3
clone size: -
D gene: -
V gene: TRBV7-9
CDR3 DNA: TGTGCCAGCAGCTTAGTGGCCAGGGGCTCTGGAAACACCATATATTTT
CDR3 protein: CASSLVARGSGNTIYF

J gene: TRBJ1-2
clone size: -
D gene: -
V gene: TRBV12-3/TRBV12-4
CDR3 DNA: TGTGCCAGCAGCCCCGAGGGATCTTATGGCTACACCTTC
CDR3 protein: CASSPEGSYGYTF

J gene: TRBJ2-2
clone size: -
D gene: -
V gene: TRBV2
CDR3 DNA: TGTGCCAGCAGGGGGACAGCGGGCACCGGGGAGCTGTTTTTT
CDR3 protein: CASRGTAGTGELFF

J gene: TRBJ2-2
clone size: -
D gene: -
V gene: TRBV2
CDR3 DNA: TGTGCCAGCAGTGCTGGACTGAACACCGGGGAGCTGTTTTTT
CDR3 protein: CASSAGLNTGELFF

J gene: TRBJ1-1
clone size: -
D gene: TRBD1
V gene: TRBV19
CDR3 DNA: TGTGCCAGTAGTTTCACAGGGGAGAACACTGAAGCTTTCTTT
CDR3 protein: CASSFTGENTEAFF

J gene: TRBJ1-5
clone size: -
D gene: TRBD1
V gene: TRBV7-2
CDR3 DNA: TGTGCCAGCAGCTTAGGGACAGGGAGTCAGCCCCAGCATTTT
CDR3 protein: CASSLGTGSQPQHF

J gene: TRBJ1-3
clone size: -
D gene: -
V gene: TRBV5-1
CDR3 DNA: TGCGCCAGCCAACAGAGCTCTGGAAACACCATATATTTT
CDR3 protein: CASQQSSGNTIYF

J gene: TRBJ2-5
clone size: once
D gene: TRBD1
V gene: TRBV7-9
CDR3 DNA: TGTGCCAGCAGCCTCCCGACCGGGACAGGGGAGACCCAGTACTTC
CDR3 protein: CASSLPTGTGETQYF

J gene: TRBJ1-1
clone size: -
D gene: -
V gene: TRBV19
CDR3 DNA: TGTGCCAGTAGTACCCTCGAGGGGAACACTGAAGCTTTCTTT
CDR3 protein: CASSTLEGNTEAFF

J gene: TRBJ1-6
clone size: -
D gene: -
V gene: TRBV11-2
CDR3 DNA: TGTGCCAGCAGCTTCTTCACAGGGAGAGATTCACCCCTCCACTTT
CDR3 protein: CASSFFTGRDSPLHF

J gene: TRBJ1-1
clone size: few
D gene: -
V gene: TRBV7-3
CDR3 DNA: TGTGCCAGCAGCCTCCAGGGTCTGAACACTGAAGCTTTCTTT
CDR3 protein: CASSLQGLNTEAFF

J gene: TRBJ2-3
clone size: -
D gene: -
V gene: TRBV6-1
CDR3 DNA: TGTGCCAGCAGTGATAGACAGGCCCGCACAGATACGCAGTATTTT
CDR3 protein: CASSDRQARTDTQYF

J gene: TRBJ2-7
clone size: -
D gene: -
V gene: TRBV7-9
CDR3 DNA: TGTGCCAGTGAGCTAAACTACGAGCAGTACTTC
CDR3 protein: CASELNYEQYF

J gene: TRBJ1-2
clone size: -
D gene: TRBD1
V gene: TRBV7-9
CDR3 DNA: TGTGCCAGCGGAATAGGGGGCGCTAACTATGGCTACACCTTC
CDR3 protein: CASGIGGANYGYTF

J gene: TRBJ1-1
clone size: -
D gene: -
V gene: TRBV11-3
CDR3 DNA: TGTGCCAGCAGCTCCCTGGCCTCTGCTGAAGCTTTCTTT
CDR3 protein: CASSSLASAEAFF

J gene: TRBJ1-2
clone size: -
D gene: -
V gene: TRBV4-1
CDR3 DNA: TGCGCCAGCAGCCAAGCGATCCAACAGCCATATGGCTACACCTTC
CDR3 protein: CASSQAIQQPYGYTF

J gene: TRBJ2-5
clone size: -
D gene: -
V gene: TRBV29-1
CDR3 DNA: TGCAGCGTTGTATCGGGAGAGACCCAGTACTTC
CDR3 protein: CSVVSGETQYF

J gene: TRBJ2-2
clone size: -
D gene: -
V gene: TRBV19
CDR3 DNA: TGTGCCAGTAGGCCCACCGGGCCCCGGAGGACCGGGGAGCTGTTTTTT
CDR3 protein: CASRPTGPRRTGELFF

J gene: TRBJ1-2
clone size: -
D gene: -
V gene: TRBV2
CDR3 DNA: TGTGCCAGCAGTGAGGGGCACTATGGCTACACCTTC
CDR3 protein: CASSEGHYGYTF

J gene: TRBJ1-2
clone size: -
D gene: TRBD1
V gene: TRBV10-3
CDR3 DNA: TGTGCCATCAGTGAAGACAGGGGGCTCTTGAATGCCTATGGCTACACCTTC
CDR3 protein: CAISEDRGLLNAYGYTF

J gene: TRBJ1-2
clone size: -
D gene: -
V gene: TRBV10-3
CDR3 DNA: TGTGCCATCAGTGAGGCCGGGAGGGGGACCAGCTACACCTTC
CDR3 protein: CAISEAGRGTSYTF

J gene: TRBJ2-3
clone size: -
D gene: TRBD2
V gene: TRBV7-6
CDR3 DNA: TGTGCCAGCAGCTTAGCGCCTAGCGGGGGGGCAGATACGCAGTATTTT
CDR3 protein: CASSLAPSGGADTQYF

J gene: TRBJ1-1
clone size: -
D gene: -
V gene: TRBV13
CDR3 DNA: TGTGCTACGAAGGGAGGACGAGATAGAACTGAAGCTTTCTTT
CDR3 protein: CATKGGRDRTEAFF

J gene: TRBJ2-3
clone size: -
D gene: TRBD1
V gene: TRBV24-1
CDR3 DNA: TGTGCCACCAGTACGGGACAGGGGGCAGATACGCAGTATTTT
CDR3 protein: CATSTGQGADTQYF

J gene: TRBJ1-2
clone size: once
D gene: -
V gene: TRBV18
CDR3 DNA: TGTGCCAGCTCACCGACAGTCACAGGGAGAGGTGACTATGGCTACACCTTC
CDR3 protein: CASSPTVTGRGDYGYTF

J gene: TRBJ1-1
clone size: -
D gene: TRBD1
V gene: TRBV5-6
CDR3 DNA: TGTGCCAGCAGCTTGGGGGACAGAAACGAAGCTTTCTTT
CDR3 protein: CASSLGDRNEAFF